Shown below are 20 T cell receptor beta chains from a single sample sequenced in a study of blood T cell repertoires in COVID-19. Libraries were prepared by immunoSEQ multiplex PCR; TCRdb keeps only in-frame clonotypes and omits some of them. This table has around 94,000 clones, just under 95% appearing once. The sequenced material came from peripheral blood. These TCRs come from a woman aged 50 to 60 with COVID-19, enrolled during active disease.

This sequence joins TRBV18 and TRBJ1-1, with D possibly TRBD1 on 6 matching bases. Between the trimmed V and J ends, which lost 6 bases and 0 bases, there was a span of 8 bases. Germline assignment: CDR1 KGHSH and CDR2 LQKENI. The CDR3 is 13 amino acids. The CDR3 DNA sequence: TGTGCCAGCTCGGACAGTATGAACACTGAAGCTTTCTTT. It is translated as CASSDSMNTEAFF. The full variable domain, with the rest looked up from reference TRBV18 and TRBJ1-1, is NAGVMQNPRHLVRRRGQEARLRCSPMKGHSHVYWYRQLPEEGLKFMVYLQKENIIDESGMPKERFSAEFPKEGPSILRIQQVVRGDSAAYFCASSDSMNTEAFFGQGTRLTVV.

The genes are TRBV15 and TRBJ2-3; 8 bases match TRBD1. The J segment lost 3 bases and the V segment lost 5 bases, leaving 7 bases of the junction unmatched. Germline CDR1 reads LNHNV; CDR2 reads YYDKDF (reference sequence). This CDR3 spans 15 amino acids. The CDR3 coding sequence is TGTGCCACCAGCGGCGGACAGGGCAGGACAGATACGCAGTATTTT. This gives the protein CATSGGQGRTDTQYF.

This chain uses TRBV5-5 with TRBJ1-2, with TRBD1 identical over 12 bases. This CDR3 has 18 residues. J gave up 5 bases and V 4 bases, and 15 bases lay outside the gene matches. Germline CDR1 reads SGHKS; CDR2 reads YYEKEE (reference sequence). The CDR3 DNA follows: TGTGCCAGCAGCATACTACCGGGACAGGGGGCGATTGGGTATGGCTACACCTTC. Translating gives CASSILPGQGAIGYGYTF.

This chain uses TRBV30 with TRBJ1-2; tentative D call: TRBD1 (6 bases). Per the germline V gene, CDR1 is GTSNPN and CDR2 is SVGIG (reference sequence). The CDR3 extends over 13 amino acids. V was cut by 2 bases and J by 3 bases, with 10 bases left in between. The CDR3 sequence: CAWSTGFDYGYTF. CDR3 bases: TGTGCCTGGAGTACAGGGTTTGACTATGGCTACACCTTC.

The chain carries TRBV5-1 and TRBJ1-1; D uncertain. Trimming removed 4 bases at V and 1 base at J, with 14 bases between. The CDR3 covers 15 residues. CDR1 is SGHRS and CDR2 is YFSETQ in the germline V gene. CDR3: CASSPRLSQNTEAFF. For the CDR3, the DNA is TGCGCCAGCAGCCCACGACTCAGCCAGAACACTGAAGCTTTCTTT. Combining the CDR3 with reference TRBV5-1 and TRBJ1-1 gives the whole variable domain KAGVTQTPRYLIKTRGQQVTLSCSPISGHRSVSWYQQTPGQGLQFLFEYFSETQRNKGNFPGRFSGRQFSNSRSEMNVSTLELGDSALYLCASSPRLSQNTEAFFGQGTRLTVV.

The rearrangement joins TRBV11-2 to TRBJ1-3; tentatively, D is TRBD1 (6 bases). Trimming shortened V by 1 base and J by 4 bases, and 11 bases separated the two germline ends. From germline, CDR1 is SGHAT and CDR2 FQNNGV. The CDR3 has 15 amino acids. Here the CDR3 DNA reads TGTGCCAGCAGCTTAGCAGGGGCGGGCGGAAACACCATATATTTT. It yields the protein CASSLAGAGGNTIYF.

This clone came up a few times. The J gene is TRBJ1-6, the V gene TRBV14; 8 positions agree with TRBD1. CDR1 is SGHDN and CDR2 is FVKESK in the germline V gene. J lost 7 bases, V lost 3 bases, and 8 bases had no gene match. The CDR3 extends over 16 amino acids. The CDR3 here is CASSQRQGKENSPLHF. As DNA, the CDR3 is TGTGCCAGCAGCCAGAGACAGGGGAAGGAAAATTCACCCCTCCACTTT. Filled out from reference TRBV14 and TRBJ1-6, the complete variable domain reads EAGVTQFPSHSVIEKGQTVTLRCDPISGHDNLYWYRRVMGKEIKFLLHFVKESKQDESGMPNNRFLAERTGGTYSTLKVQPAELEDSGVYFCASSQRQGKENSPLHFGNGTRLTVT.

The chain couples TRBV12-5 to TRBJ1-1, with TRBD1 identical over 7 bases. Germline CDR1 is LGHNT and CDR2 is FRNRAP. J gave up 1 base and V 0 bases, and 2 bases lay outside the gene matches. The CDR3 consists of 15 residues. The CDR3 protein is CASGLVGGPNTEAFF. The CDR3 nucleotides are TGTGCTAGTGGTTTGGTAGGGGGCCCGAACACTGAAGCTTTCTTT.

This chain uses TRBV9 with TRBJ1-4; D remains ambiguous. Trimming took 0 bases from V and 0 from J, leaving 6 bases between them. The CDR3 runs 15 residues. Germline V gives CDR1 SGDLS, CDR2 YYNGEE. The CDR3 here is CASSVAVSTNEKLFF. The CDR3, as DNA: TGTGCCAGCAGCGTAGCGGTCTCAACTAATGAAAAACTGTTTTTT.

V and J are TRBV19 and TRBJ1-2; 9 nucleotides align to TRBD1. V was clipped by 5 bases and J by 4 bases; unmatched bases: 8. The germline V gene has CDR1 LNHDA and CDR2 SQIVND (reference sequence). The CDR3 length is 15 residues. This CDR3 is CASSSLGQGSYGYTF. The DNA of the CDR3 is TGTGCCAGTAGTTCCCTTGGACAGGGGAGCTATGGCTACACCTTC.

J is TRBJ1-6 and V is TRBV2; no reliable D call. From germline, CDR1 is SNHLY and CDR2 FYNNEI. CDR3 length equals 13 residues. V lost 4 bases and J lost 10, with 11 bases in between. Here the CDR3 reads CASSGRGGSPLHF. The DNA of the CDR3 is TGTGCCAGCAGTGGTCGGGGTGGGTCACCCCTCCACTTT. Full variable domain (rest looked up from reference TRBV2 and TRBJ1-6): EPEVTQTPSHQVTQMGQEVILRCVPISNHLYFYWYRQILGQKVEFLVSFYNNEISEKSEIFDDQFSVERPDGSNFTLKIRSTKLEDSAMYFCASSGRGGSPLHFGNGTRLTVT.

The chain employs TRBV5-4 and TRBJ2-1; D possibly corresponds to TRBD2 (6 bases). Germline V gene sequence: CDR1 SGHNT, CDR2 YYREEE (reference sequence). V gave up 1 base and J gave up 7 bases, with 9 bases separating them. The CDR3 loop spans 13 amino acids. CDR3 nucleotide sequence: TGTGCCAGCAGCTTGAGGACTACGAATGAGCAGTTCTTC. As protein: CASSLRTTNEQFF.

V gene TRBV19 combines with J gene TRBJ1-2; TRBD1 agrees at 7 bases. Germline V CDR1 and CDR2: LNHDA, SQIVND (reference sequence). The V gene end was trimmed by 8 bases and the J gene end by 9 bases; junction bases not matched to a gene: 15. CDR3 length: 14 amino acids. The CDR3 bases are TGTGCCAGTCGACCTCCGACAGGGAGTAGGAGCTACACCTTC. Translating gives CASRPPTGSRSYTF.

This chain joins TRBV27 and TRBJ2-2, with 8 bases fitting TRBD1. CDR3 length: 17 amino acids. The germline V gene has CDR1 MNHEY and CDR2 SMNVEV (reference sequence). Losses at the gene ends were 3 bases for V and 2 bases for J; bases not matched to a gene: 8. CDR3 nucleotides: TGTGCCAGCAGTTTCTCCTCGGACAGGGTAAACACCGGGGAGCTGTTTTTT. It encodes CASSFSSDRVNTGELFF.

The rearrangement joins TRBV11-2 to TRBJ2-7; perhaps TRBD1 as D (5 bases). CDR1 is SGHAT, CDR2 FQNNGV, per germline. The CDR3 runs to 13 residues. Deletions cut 5 bases from V and 3 bases from J, with 11 bases between. This CDR3 reads CASSMTVNYEQYV. The CDR3 region has the DNA TGTGCCAGCAGCATGACAGTAAACTACGAGCAGTACGTC.

The V call is TRBV19, the J call TRBJ1-1; D might be TRBD1 (5 bases). Per the germline V gene, CDR1 is LNHDA and CDR2 is SQIVND (reference sequence). The CDR3 is 12 amino acids. Trimming shortened V by 7 bases and J by 5 bases, and 11 bases separated the two germline ends. The CDR3 is CASIGGSTEAFF. CDR3 nucleotide sequence: TGTGCCAGTATCGGGGGTTCGACTGAAGCTTTCTTT.

This rearrangement joins TRBV13 to TRBJ1-2, with D tentatively TRBD1 (6 bases). Looked up from germline, CDR1 is PRHDT and CDR2 is FYEKMQ (reference sequence). V dropped 5 bases and J dropped 2 bases, with 9 bases sitting between them. The CDR3 has 13 amino acids. DNA for the CDR3: TGTGCCAGCAGCATTCAGGGGAACTATGGCTACACCTTC. Amino acid sequence: CASSIQGNYGYTF. Based on the CDR3 plus reference TRBV13 and TRBJ1-2, the full variable domain is AAGVIQSPRHLIKEKRETATLKCYPIPRHDTVYWYQQGPGQDPQFLISFYEKMQSDKGSIPDRFSAQQFSDYHSELNMSSLELGDSALYFCASSIQGNYGYTFGSGTRLTVV.

V gene TRBV27 combines with J gene TRBJ1-2; D not certain. Germline V gene lookup returns CDR1 MNHEY and CDR2 SMNVEV (reference sequence). Trimming took 2 bases from V and 4 from J, leaving 8 bases between them. This CDR3 region has 13 residues. CDR3 protein: CASSLGQTYGYTF. CDR3 DNA sequence: TGTGCCAGCAGTTTAGGGCAGACCTATGGCTACACCTTC.

This chain joins TRBV19 and TRBJ2-1, with D maybe TRBD2 (6 bases). Trimming took off 9 bases at V and 3 bases at J, with 18 bases between the two ends. The CDR3 is 15 residues long. Germline V gene data show CDR1 as LNHDA and CDR2 as SQIVND (reference sequence). The CDR3 sequence is CASARGGGIYNEQFF. As DNA, the CDR3 is TGTGCCAGCGCACGGGGTGGGGGGATCTACAATGAGCAGTTCTTC. Full variable domain (remainder filled in from reference TRBV19 and TRBJ2-1): DGGITQSPKYLFRKEGQNVTLSCEQNLNHDAMYWYRQDPGQGLRLIYYSQIVNDFQKGDIAEGYSVSREKKESFPLTVTSAQKNPTAFYLCASARGGGIYNEQFFGPGTRLTVL.

The chain uses TRBV7-9 and TRBJ2-3, with TRBD2 as a possible D gene (5 bases). Germline values: CDR1 SEHNR, CDR2 FQNEAQ (reference sequence). The length of the CDR3 is 19 residues. Trimming removed 4 bases at V and 0 bases at J, with 23 bases between. The CDR3 coding sequence is TGTGCCAGCAGCTGGAAACGTACCGGGCAGCGGAGGAGCACAGATACGCAGTATTTT. It is translated as CASSWKRTGQRRSTDTQYF.